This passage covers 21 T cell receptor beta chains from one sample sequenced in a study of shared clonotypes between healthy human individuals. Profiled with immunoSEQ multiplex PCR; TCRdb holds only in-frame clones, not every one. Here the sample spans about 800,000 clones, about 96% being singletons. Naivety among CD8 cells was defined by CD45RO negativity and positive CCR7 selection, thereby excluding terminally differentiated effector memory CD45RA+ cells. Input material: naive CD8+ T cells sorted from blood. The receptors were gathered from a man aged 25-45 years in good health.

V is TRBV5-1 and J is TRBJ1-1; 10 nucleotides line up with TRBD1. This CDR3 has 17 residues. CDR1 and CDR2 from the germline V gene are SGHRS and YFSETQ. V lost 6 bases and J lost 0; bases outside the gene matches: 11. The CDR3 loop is CASTPIGTGVLNTEAFF. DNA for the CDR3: TGCGCCAGCACCCCGATAGGGACAGGGGTCCTGAACACTGAAGCTTTCTTT.

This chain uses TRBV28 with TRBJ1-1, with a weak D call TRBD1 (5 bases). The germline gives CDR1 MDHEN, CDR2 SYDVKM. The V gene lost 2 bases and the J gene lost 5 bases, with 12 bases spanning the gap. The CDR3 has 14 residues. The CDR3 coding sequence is TGTGCCAGCAGTTTAGTGGAGGGGATGACTGAAGCTTTCTTT. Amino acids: CASSLVEGMTEAFF.

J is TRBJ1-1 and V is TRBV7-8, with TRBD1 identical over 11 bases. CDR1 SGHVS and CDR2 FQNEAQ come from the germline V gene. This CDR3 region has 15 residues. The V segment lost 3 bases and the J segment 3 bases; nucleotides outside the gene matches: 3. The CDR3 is CASSFRTGGYTEAFF. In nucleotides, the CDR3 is TGTGCCAGCAGCTTCCGGACAGGGGGCTACACTGAAGCTTTCTTT.

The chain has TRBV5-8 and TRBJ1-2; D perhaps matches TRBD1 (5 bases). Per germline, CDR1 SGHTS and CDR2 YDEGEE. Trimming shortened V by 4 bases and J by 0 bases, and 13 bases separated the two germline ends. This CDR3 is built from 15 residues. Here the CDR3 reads CASSPLTAANYGYTF. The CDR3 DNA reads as TGTGCCAGCAGCCCGCTGACAGCGGCTAACTATGGCTACACCTTC.

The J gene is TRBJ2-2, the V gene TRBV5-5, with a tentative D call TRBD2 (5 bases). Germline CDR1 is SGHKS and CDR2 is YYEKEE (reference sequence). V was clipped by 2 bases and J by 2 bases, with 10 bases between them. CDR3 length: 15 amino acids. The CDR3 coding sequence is TGTGCCAGCAGCTTATGGCGGGTTAACACCGGGGAGCTGTTTTTT. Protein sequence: CASSLWRVNTGELFF.

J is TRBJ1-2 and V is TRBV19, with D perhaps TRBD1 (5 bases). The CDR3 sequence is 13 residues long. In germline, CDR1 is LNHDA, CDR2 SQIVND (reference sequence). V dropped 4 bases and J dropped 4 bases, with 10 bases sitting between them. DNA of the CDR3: TGTGCCAGTAGTAAAGGGACCTTCTATGGCTACACCTTC. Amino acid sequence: CASSKGTFYGYTF.

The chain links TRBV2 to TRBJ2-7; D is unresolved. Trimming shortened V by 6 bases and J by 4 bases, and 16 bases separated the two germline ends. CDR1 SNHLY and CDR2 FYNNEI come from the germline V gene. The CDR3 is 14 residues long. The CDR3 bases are TGTGCCAGCAGCCCCTCTCCACCTCCTTACGAGCAGTACTTC. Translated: CASSPSPPPYEQYF.

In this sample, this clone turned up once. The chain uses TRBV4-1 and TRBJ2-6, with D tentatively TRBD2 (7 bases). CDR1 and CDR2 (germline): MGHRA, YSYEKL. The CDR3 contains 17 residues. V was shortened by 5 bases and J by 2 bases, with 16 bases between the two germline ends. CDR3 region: CASSERGAGAGANVLTF. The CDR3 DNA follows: TGCGCCAGCAGCGAACGGGGGGCAGGGGCTGGGGCCAACGTCCTGACTTTC.

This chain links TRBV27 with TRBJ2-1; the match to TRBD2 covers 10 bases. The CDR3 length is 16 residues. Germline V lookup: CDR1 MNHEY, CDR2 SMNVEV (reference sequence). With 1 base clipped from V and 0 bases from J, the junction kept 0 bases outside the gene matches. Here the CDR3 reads CASSLWTSGSYNEQFF. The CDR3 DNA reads TGTGCCAGCAGTTTATGGACTAGCGGCTCCTACAATGAGCAGTTCTTC.

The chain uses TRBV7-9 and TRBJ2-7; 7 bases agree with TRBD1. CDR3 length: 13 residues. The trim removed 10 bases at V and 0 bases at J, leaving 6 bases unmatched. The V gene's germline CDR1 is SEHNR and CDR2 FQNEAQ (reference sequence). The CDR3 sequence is CATRDSFSYEQYF. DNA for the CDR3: TGTGCCACTAGGGACAGTTTCTCCTACGAGCAGTACTTC. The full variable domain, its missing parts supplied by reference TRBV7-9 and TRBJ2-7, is DTGVSQNPRHKITKRGQNVTFRCDPISEHNRLYWYRQTLGQGPEFLTYFQNEAQLEKSRLLSDRFSAERPKGSFSTLEIQRTEQGDSAMYLCATRDSFSYEQYFGPGTRLTVT.

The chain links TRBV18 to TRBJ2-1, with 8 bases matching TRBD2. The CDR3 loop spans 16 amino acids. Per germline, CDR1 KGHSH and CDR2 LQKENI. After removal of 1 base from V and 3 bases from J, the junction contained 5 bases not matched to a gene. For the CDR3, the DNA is TGTGCCAGCTCACCACGACCGGGACTAGGCTACAATGAGCAGTTCTTC. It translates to CASSPRPGLGYNEQFF.

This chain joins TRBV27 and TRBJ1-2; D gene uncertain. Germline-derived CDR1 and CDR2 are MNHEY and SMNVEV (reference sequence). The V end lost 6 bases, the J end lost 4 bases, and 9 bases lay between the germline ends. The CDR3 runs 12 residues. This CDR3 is CASSGGIYGYTF. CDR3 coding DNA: TGTGCCAGCAGCGGCGGGATCTATGGCTACACCTTC.

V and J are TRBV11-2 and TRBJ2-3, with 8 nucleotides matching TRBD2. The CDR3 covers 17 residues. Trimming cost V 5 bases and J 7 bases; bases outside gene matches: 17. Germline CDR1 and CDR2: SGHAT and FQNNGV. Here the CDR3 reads CASSPGGAGWTSYTQYF. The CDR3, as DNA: TGTGCCAGCAGCCCGGGGGGGGCGGGATGGACGTCATATACGCAGTATTTT.

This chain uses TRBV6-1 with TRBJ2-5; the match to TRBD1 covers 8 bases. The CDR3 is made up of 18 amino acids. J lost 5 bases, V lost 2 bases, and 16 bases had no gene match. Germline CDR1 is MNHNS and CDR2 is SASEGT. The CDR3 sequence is CASSERDRTGRVWETQYF. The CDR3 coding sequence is TGTGCCAGCAGTGAACGGGACCGGACAGGGAGAGTATGGGAGACCCAGTACTTC.

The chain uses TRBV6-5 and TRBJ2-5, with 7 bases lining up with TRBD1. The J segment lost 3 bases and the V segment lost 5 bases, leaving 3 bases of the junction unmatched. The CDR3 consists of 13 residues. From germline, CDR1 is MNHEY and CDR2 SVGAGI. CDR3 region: CASSPGQKETQYF. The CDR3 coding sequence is TGTGCCAGCAGTCCGGGACAGAAAGAGACCCAGTACTTC.

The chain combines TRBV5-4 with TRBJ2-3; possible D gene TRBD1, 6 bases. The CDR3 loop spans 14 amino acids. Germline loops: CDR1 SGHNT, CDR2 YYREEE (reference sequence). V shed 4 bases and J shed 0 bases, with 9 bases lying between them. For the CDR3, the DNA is TGTGCCAGCAGCAAGGGACAAAGCACAGATACGCAGTATTTT. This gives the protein CASSKGQSTDTQYF.

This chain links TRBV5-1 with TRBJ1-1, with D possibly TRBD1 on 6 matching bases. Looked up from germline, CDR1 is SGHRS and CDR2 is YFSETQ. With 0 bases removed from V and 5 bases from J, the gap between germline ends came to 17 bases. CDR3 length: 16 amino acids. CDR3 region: CASSLGQVTLGTEAFF. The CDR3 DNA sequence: TGCGCCAGCAGCTTGGGACAGGTCACCTTGGGAACTGAAGCTTTCTTT.

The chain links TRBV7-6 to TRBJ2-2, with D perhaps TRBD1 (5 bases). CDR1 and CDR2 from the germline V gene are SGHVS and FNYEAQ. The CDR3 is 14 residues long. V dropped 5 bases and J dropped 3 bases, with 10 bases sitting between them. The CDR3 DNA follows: TGTGCCAGCAGCACCACGACAGACACCGGGGAGCTGTTTTTT. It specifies CASSTTTDTGELFF.

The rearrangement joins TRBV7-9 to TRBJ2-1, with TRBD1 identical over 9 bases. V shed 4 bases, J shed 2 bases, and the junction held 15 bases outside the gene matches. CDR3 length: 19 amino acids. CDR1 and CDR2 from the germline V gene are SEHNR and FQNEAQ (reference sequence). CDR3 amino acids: CASSYILAIRDRAYNEQFF. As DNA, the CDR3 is TGTGCCAGCAGCTACATTTTAGCCATCCGGGACAGGGCCTACAATGAGCAGTTCTTC.

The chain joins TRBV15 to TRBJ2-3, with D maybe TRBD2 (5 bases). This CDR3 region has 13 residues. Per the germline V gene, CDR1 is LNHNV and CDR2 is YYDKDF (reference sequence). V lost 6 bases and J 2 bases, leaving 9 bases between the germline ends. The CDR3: CATRNRDTDTQYF. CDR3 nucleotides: TGTGCCACCAGAAACCGGGACACAGATACGCAGTATTTT.

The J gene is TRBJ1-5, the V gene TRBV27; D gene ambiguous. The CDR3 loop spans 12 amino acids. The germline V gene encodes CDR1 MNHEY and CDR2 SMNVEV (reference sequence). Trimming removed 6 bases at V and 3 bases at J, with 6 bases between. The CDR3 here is CASSGNNQPQHF. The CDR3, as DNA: TGTGCCAGCAGCGGTAACAATCAGCCCCAGCATTTT.